The 16 T cell receptor beta chains below come from one sample, sequenced in a study of blood T cell repertoires in COVID-19. Using immunoSEQ multiplex PCR, the repertoire was profiled, and TCRdb retains in-frame clones only, with some absent. The repertoire has roughly 250,000 clones, 65% to 85% of them found once; the top ten carry over 4.5%. Sequencing was performed on peripheral blood. These receptors came from a human donor in a cohort sampled during active COVID-19.

The chain links TRBV2 to TRBJ2-6, with 7 bases identical to TRBD1. Germline V gives CDR1 SNHLY, CDR2 FYNNEI. The CDR3 has 15 residues. Trimming cost V 5 bases and J 4 bases; bases outside gene matches: 5. The CDR3 is CASSQDRAGANVLTF. The DNA of the CDR3 is TGTGCCAGCAGTCAAGACAGGGCCGGGGCCAACGTCCTGACTTTC.

This chain links TRBV6-4 with TRBJ1-2; no firm D call. CDR1 is MRHNA, CDR2 SNTAGT, per germline. Trimming removed 4 bases from V and 0 bases from J, with 15 bases in between. The CDR3 is 16 residues long. The CDR3 spells CASSASSQTPNYGYTF. CDR3 bases: TGTGCCAGCAGTGCTTCAAGTCAGACACCTAACTATGGCTACACCTTC.

CDR3 bases: TGTGCCAGCAGCTTAGATACTAGCGGGGGCAAGTACTTC. Translation: CASSLDTSGGKYF. The rearrangement uses TRBV7-6 and TRBJ2-7; TRBD2 aligns across 11 bases. Per germline, CDR1 SGHVS and CDR2 FNYEAQ. The CDR3 loop spans 13 amino acids. V lost 1 base, J lost 11 bases, and 4 bases stayed unmatched. Based on the CDR3 plus reference TRBV7-6 and TRBJ2-7, the full variable domain is GAGVSQSPRYKVTKRGQDVALRCDPISGHVSLYWYRQALGQGPEFLTYFNYEAQQDKSGLPNDRFSAERPEGSISTLTIQRTEQRDSAMYRCASSLDTSGGKYFGPGTRLTVT.

The chain uses TRBV2 and TRBJ1-2, with D hard to call. Trimming shortened V by 1 base and J by 8 bases, and 14 bases separated the two germline ends. In germline, CDR1 is SNHLY, CDR2 FYNNEI. This CDR3 region has 14 residues. For the CDR3, the DNA is TGTGCCAGCAGTGAAGTAAGTCGGGATTTCGGCTACACCTTC. This codes for CASSEVSRDFGYTF. The variable domain in full, with the rest retrieved from reference TRBV2 and TRBJ1-2, is EPEVTQTPSHQVTQMGQEVILRCVPISNHLYFYWYRQILGQKVEFLVSFYNNEISEKSEIFDDQFSVERPDGSNFTLKIRSTKLEDSAMYFCASSEVSRDFGYTFGSGTRLTVV.

V gene TRBV11-3 combines with J gene TRBJ2-3, with 7 bases fitting TRBD1. This CDR3 has 17 amino acids. Germline trimming cut 5 bases from V and 0 bases from J; bases unmatched to any gene: 11. Germline V gene lookup returns CDR1 SGHNT and CDR2 YENEEA. This CDR3 reads CASSPPRTGVSTDTQYF. For the CDR3, the DNA is TGTGCCAGCAGCCCGCCGCGGACAGGTGTTAGCACAGATACGCAGTATTTT.

The rearrangement joins TRBV4-1 to TRBJ1-2; D is ambiguous. Trimming took off 2 bases at V and 6 bases at J, with 13 bases between the two ends. The CDR3 is made up of 14 amino acids. Germline V gives CDR1 MGHRA, CDR2 YSYEKL. The CDR3 DNA reads TGCGCCAGCAGCCAACCGAGTAGTTTCGATGGCTACACCTTC. Encoded protein: CASSQPSSFDGYTF.

The chain is built from TRBV7-2 and TRBJ2-5; 10 nucleotides agree with TRBD2. Germline-derived CDR1 and CDR2 are SGHTA and FQGNSA. Germline trimming cut 5 bases from V and 2 bases from J; bases unmatched to any gene: 14. The CDR3 contains 18 residues. This CDR3 reads CASSTDRRSGGIQETQYF. Written as DNA, the CDR3 is TGTGCCAGCAGCACTGACAGACGTAGCGGGGGGATACAAGAGACCCAGTACTTC. Using reference TRBV7-2 and TRBJ2-5 for the parts outside the CDR3, the full variable domain is GAGVSQSPSNKVTEKGKDVELRCDPISGHTALYWYRQSLGQGLEFLIYFQGNSAPDKSGLPSDRFSAERTGGSVSTLTIQRTQQEDSAVYLCASSTDRRSGGIQETQYFGPGTRLLVL.

The CDR3: CASSLTGDNQPQHF. The CDR3 DNA follows: TGTGCCAGCAGCTTGACAGGGGACAATCAGCCCCAGCATTTT. V and J are TRBV7-6 and TRBJ1-5; 8 nucleotides align to TRBD1. Germline CDR1 reads SGHVS; CDR2 reads FNYEAQ. This CDR3 is built from 14 residues. After removal of 3 bases from V and 3 bases from J, the junction contained 1 base not matched to a gene.

This clone appeared a single time. V is TRBV3-1 (or the pseudogene TRBV3-2) and J is TRBJ2-3, with 11 bases identical to TRBD2. V was pared by 1 base and J by 7 bases, with 7 bases of the junction left unmatched. Germline CDR1 and CDR2: LGHDT and YNNKEL (reference sequence). CDR3 length equals 16 residues. The CDR3 nucleotides are TGTGCCAGCAGCCAAGGACTAGCGGGGTCGCACTATACGCAGTATTTT. This gives the protein CASSQGLAGSHYTQYF.

The rearrangement joins TRBV11-2 to TRBJ1-2; D perhaps matches TRBD1 (5 bases). CDR1 and CDR2 (germline): SGHAT, FQNNGV. V was trimmed by 3 bases and J by 4 bases, leaving 12 bases between them. This CDR3 is 14 amino acids long. CDR3 residues: CASSFDDRVYGYTF. CDR3 sequence (DNA): TGTGCCAGCAGCTTCGACGACAGAGTCTATGGCTACACCTTC.

The genes are TRBV7-3 and TRBJ2-5; 8 nucleotides align to TRBD2. The CDR3 consists of 14 residues. Germline V gene lookup returns CDR1 SGHTA and CDR2 FQGTGA. Trimming at V came to 5 bases and at J to 5 bases, leaving 7 bases not matched to a gene. This chain's CDR3 is CASSLRGGRETQYF. CDR3 in DNA: TGTGCCAGCAGCCTACGGGGGGGCCGGGAGACCCAGTACTTC.

V gene TRBV9 combines with J gene TRBJ2-7, with 8 bases aligning to TRBD2. The germline CDR1 and CDR2 sequences are SGDLS and YYNGEE. This CDR3 comprises 15 residues. J lost 2 bases, V lost 4 bases, and 8 bases had no gene match. CDR3 residues: CASSNREGSTYEQYF. The CDR3 DNA reads TGTGCCAGCAGCAACCGGGAGGGATCTACCTACGAGCAGTACTTC.

The V gene is TRBV5-1, the J gene TRBJ2-7; D uncertain. The CDR3 is made up of 14 amino acids. Germline-derived CDR1 and CDR2 are SGHRS and YFSETQ. With 2 bases removed from V and 0 bases from J, the gap between germline ends came to 9 bases. The CDR3 reads CASSLTASSYEQYF. In DNA, the CDR3 is TGCGCCAGCAGCTTAACAGCCAGCTCCTACGAGCAGTACTTC.

The rearrangement joins TRBV6-5 to TRBJ2-5; D might be TRBD2 (5 bases). The V end lost 5 bases, the J end lost 5 bases, and 15 bases lay between the germline ends. Looked up from germline, CDR1 is MNHEY and CDR2 is SVGAGI. CDR3 size: 14 residues. The CDR3 nucleotides are TGTGCCAGCAGTACTATGGGAGCCCAGGAGACCCAGTACTTC. Amino acids: CASSTMGAQETQYF.

This clone has only one observation. The chain employs TRBV2 and TRBJ1-1; 7 nucleotides agree with TRBD1. The junction had 5 bases not matched to a gene; V was cut back by 5 bases and J by 2 bases. Per the germline V gene, CDR1 is SNHLY and CDR2 is FYNNEI. The CDR3 spans 14 residues. The CDR3 DNA is TGTGCCAGCAGTAAGGGGGCGGTAAACACTGAAGCTTTCTTT. Protein product: CASSKGAVNTEAFF.

The chain uses TRBV10-3 and TRBJ2-5; possibly TRBD2 for D (6 bases). The CDR3 extends over 13 amino acids. Looked up from germline, CDR1 is ENHRY and CDR2 is SYGVKD. Trimming pared 7 bases from V and 2 bases from J, leaving 11 bases between. The DNA for the CDR3 is TGTGCCATCACGGGGGACCCTCAAGAGACCCAGTACTTC. Protein: CAITGDPQETQYF.